Listed below are T cell receptor beta chains from one sample, sequenced in a study of regulatory T cells in long-lasting Graves disease. A single record per CDR3 protein comes from TCRdb applying MiXCR to the multiplex PCR reads. This sample carries hundreds of thousands of distinct CDR3 sequences, approximately 13% of them seen once, and the ten largest clones take approximately 9.3%. These records were also assigned to another study, of T cells in Graves' hyperthyroidism and ophthalmopathy.

Source: peripheral blood mononuclear cells (PBMCs), taken at new diagnosis, from a patient treated with antithyroid drugs. The receptor set was obtained from a man between 25 and 39 years old with Graves disease. Each CDR3 is given with its conserved first and last residue. D genes are given only for firm matches. Only part of the rows carry a size: once, few, many, or a class if the clone is expanded.

clone_size: many; d_call: TRBD1; v_call: TRBV29-1; j_call: TRBJ2-7; cdr3_nt: TGCAGCGTTGGGACAGGGACCTACGAGCAGTACTTC; cdr3_aa: CSVGTGTYEQYF
clone_size: few; d_call: .; v_call: TRBV20-1; j_call: TRBJ2-7; cdr3_nt: TGCAGTGCTAGAATCGGGGGCGGGGCCTACGAGCAGTACTTC; cdr3_aa: CSARIGGGAYEQYF
clone_size: many; d_call: .; v_call: TRBV7-2; j_call: TRBJ2-3; cdr3_nt: TGTGCCAGCACCCAATGGCGGGGAGGCTACACAGATACGCAGTATTTT; cdr3_aa: CASTQWRGGYTDTQYF
clone_size: .; d_call: .; v_call: TRBV27; j_call: TRBJ2-1; cdr3_nt: TGTGCCAGCAGTTTAAAAAGGAATGAGCAGTTCTTC; cdr3_aa: CASSLKRNEQFF
clone_size: .; d_call: .; v_call: TRBV20-1; j_call: TRBJ1-5; cdr3_nt: TGCAGTGCTAGTGGGCAGGGCAATCAGCCCCAGCATTTT; cdr3_aa: CSASGQGNQPQHF
clone_size: many; d_call: .; v_call: TRBV5-1; j_call: TRBJ1-1; cdr3_nt: TGCGCCAGCAGCCCCCGCAGTGACTTGAACACTGAAGCTTTCTTT; cdr3_aa: CASSPRSDLNTEAFF
clone_size: many; d_call: .; v_call: TRBV7-8; j_call: TRBJ2-7; cdr3_nt: TGTGCCAGCAGCTCATTACGCTCCTACTCCTACGAGCAGTACTTC; cdr3_aa: CASSSLRSYSYEQYF
clone_size: .; d_call: TRBD1; v_call: TRBV27; j_call: TRBJ2-3; cdr3_nt: TGTGCCAGCAGGGGACAGCCCACAGATACGCAGTATTTT; cdr3_aa: CASRGQPTDTQYF
clone_size: many; d_call: .; v_call: TRBV7-3; j_call: TRBJ2-1; cdr3_nt: TGTGCCAGCAGCTTGGAGTCAGGGGTAGGCTCCTACAATGAGCAGTTCTTC; cdr3_aa: CASSLESGVGSYNEQFF
clone_size: few; d_call: TRBD2; v_call: TRBV30; j_call: TRBJ2-5; cdr3_nt: TGTGCCTGGAGTGGGCGGGAGCGTGAGGAGACCCAGTACTTC; cdr3_aa: CAWSGREREETQYF
clone_size: .; d_call: TRBD1; v_call: TRBV29-1; j_call: TRBJ1-2; cdr3_nt: TGCAGCGCCCCCGAGAGGCAGGGGGTAGGCTATGGCTACACCTTC; cdr3_aa: CSAPERQGVGYGYTF
clone_size: many; d_call: TRBD2; v_call: TRBV7-8; j_call: TRBJ2-1; cdr3_nt: TGTGCCAGCAGCTTAGTGGTGGATTGGGCTAGCGGGATAAATGAGCAGTTCTTC; cdr3_aa: CASSLVVDWASGINEQFF
clone_size: few; d_call: .; v_call: TRBV7-9; j_call: TRBJ1-4; cdr3_nt: TGTGCCAGCAGCCCGACACGCGTAATGGGGGAACTGTTTTTT; cdr3_aa: CASSPTRVMGELFF
clone_size: .; d_call: .; v_call: TRBV18; j_call: TRBJ1-2; cdr3_nt: TGTGCCAGCTCACCGGAAGGGAAGTCAGGCTATGGCTACACCTTC; cdr3_aa: CASSPEGKSGYGYTF
clone_size: .; d_call: TRBD2; v_call: TRBV20-1; j_call: TRBJ2-3; cdr3_nt: TGCAGTGCTAGAGCTTGGGGAGCCACTAGCGGGAGGGTGGCCGACGCAGATACGCAGTATTTT; cdr3_aa: CSARAWGATSGRVADADTQYF
clone_size: many; d_call: .; v_call: TRBV29-1; j_call: TRBJ1-2; cdr3_nt: TGCAGCGTTACAGTTGGCTACACCTTC; cdr3_aa: CSVTVGYTF
clone_size: few; d_call: .; v_call: TRBV15; j_call: TRBJ2-1; cdr3_nt: TGTGCCACCAGCAGCATATTGGCCAATGAGCAGTTCTTC; cdr3_aa: CATSSILANEQFF
clone_size: .; d_call: .; v_call: TRBV10-3; j_call: TRBJ1-1; cdr3_nt: TGTGCCATCAGTGAGTCGTCCCTGTTAGGAACTGAAGCTTTCTTT; cdr3_aa: CAISESSLLGTEAFF
clone_size: many; d_call: .; v_call: TRBV29-1; j_call: TRBJ2-1; cdr3_nt: TGCAGCGTTGAAGGCGCCCTGGCGTCCTACAATGAGCAGTTCTTC; cdr3_aa: CSVEGALASYNEQFF
clone_size: .; d_call: TRBD2; v_call: TRBV5-6; j_call: TRBJ2-7; cdr3_nt: TGTGCCAGCAGCTTGCGCCTAGCGGGGGCGGTTCTCTACGAGCAGTACTTC; cdr3_aa: CASSLRLAGAVLYEQYF
clone_size: .; d_call: .; v_call: TRBV20-1; j_call: TRBJ1-1; cdr3_nt: TGCAGTCCTAAATTTGGTGGAGGGACTGAAGCTTTCTTT; cdr3_aa: CSPKFGGGTEAFF
clone_size: many; d_call: TRBD2; v_call: TRBV6-1; j_call: TRBJ2-7; cdr3_nt: TGTGCCAGCAGAGCGGGGACCTACGAGCAGTACTTC; cdr3_aa: CASRAGTYEQYF
clone_size: .; d_call: .; v_call: TRBV6-2/TRBV6-3; j_call: TRBJ1-6; cdr3_nt: TGTGCCAGCAGTTACGGCCCCCTGGCGAATTCACCCCTCCACTTT; cdr3_aa: CASSYGPLANSPLHF
clone_size: .; d_call: .; v_call: TRBV7-2; j_call: TRBJ2-2; cdr3_nt: TGTGCCAGCAGCTTAATGACCTCCGGGGAGCTGTTTTTT; cdr3_aa: CASSLMTSGELFF
clone_size: many; d_call: TRBD2; v_call: TRBV12-3/TRBV12-4; j_call: TRBJ2-3; cdr3_nt: TGTGCCAGCAGTCCTAGATCCGGACTAGCGGGAGGGTACCCAGATACGCAGTATTTT; cdr3_aa: CASSPRSGLAGGYPDTQYF
clone_size: .; d_call: .; v_call: TRBV30; j_call: TRBJ2-7; cdr3_nt: TGTGCCTGGAGCCCCCCGGGGGGCGCCTACGAGCAGTACTTC; cdr3_aa: CAWSPPGGAYEQYF
clone_size: .; d_call: .; v_call: TRBV30; j_call: TRBJ2-7; cdr3_nt: TGTGCCTGGAGTACAACCCATTTCACCTACGAGCAGTACTTC; cdr3_aa: CAWSTTHFTYEQYF
clone_size: few; d_call: TRBD1; v_call: TRBV27; j_call: TRBJ2-7; cdr3_nt: TGTGCCAGCGAATCGTCCGGGACAGGGGGTTACGAGCAGTACTTC; cdr3_aa: CASESSGTGGYEQYF
clone_size: .; d_call: .; v_call: TRBV2; j_call: TRBJ2-1; cdr3_nt: TGTGCCAGCAGGACCGAGGAGTTTTCTGAGCAGCTCTTC; cdr3_aa: CASRTEEFSEQLF
clone_size: .; d_call: TRBD1; v_call: TRBV20-1; j_call: TRBJ2-2; cdr3_nt: TGCAGTGCTAGAGATGACTCGGGACAGGCCACGAGGGGATACACCGGGGAGCTGTTTTTT; cdr3_aa: CSARDDSGQATRGYTGELFF
clone_size: many; d_call: .; v_call: TRBV12-3/TRBV12-4; j_call: TRBJ1-2; cdr3_nt: TGTGCCAGCAGTGCTCAGACGATTAACTATGGCTACACCTTC; cdr3_aa: CASSAQTINYGYTF
clone_size: .; d_call: TRBD2; v_call: TRBV12-3/TRBV12-4; j_call: TRBJ2-1; cdr3_nt: TGTGCCAGCAGTTTTTACGGGGTGGCGAGCGGGGATAATGAGCAGTTCTTC; cdr3_aa: CASSFYGVASGDNEQFF
clone_size: many; d_call: TRBD1; v_call: TRBV11-2; j_call: TRBJ1-2; cdr3_nt: TGTGCCAGCAGCTTAGGGACAGGGGGCTACTATGGCTACACCTTC; cdr3_aa: CASSLGTGGYYGYTF
clone_size: many; d_call: .; v_call: TRBV7-2; j_call: TRBJ2-1; cdr3_nt: TGTGCCAGCAGCTTGGGGCGCCCTTCCTACAATGAGCAGTTCTTC; cdr3_aa: CASSLGRPSYNEQFF
clone_size: few; d_call: .; v_call: TRBV19; j_call: TRBJ2-7; cdr3_nt: TGTGCCAGTAGTATGGGGACAAACTCCTACGAGCAGTACTTC; cdr3_aa: CASSMGTNSYEQYF
clone_size: .; d_call: TRBD2; v_call: TRBV6-1; j_call: TRBJ2-1; cdr3_nt: TGTGCCAGCAGTCCTAAACCCTTTGGGACTAGTTTCGATGAGCAGTTCTTC; cdr3_aa: CASSPKPFGTSFDEQFF
clone_size: .; d_call: TRBD2; v_call: TRBV5-4; j_call: TRBJ2-1; cdr3_nt: TGTGCCAGCAGCTTGGGTTCGGGGGGGGAGGTCAATGAGCAGTTCTTC; cdr3_aa: CASSLGSGGEVNEQFF
clone_size: .; d_call: .; v_call: TRBV20-1; j_call: TRBJ1-1; cdr3_nt: TGCAGTGCTGAAATTGACGCTTTCTTT; cdr3_aa: CSAEIDAFF
clone_size: many; d_call: TRBD1; v_call: TRBV7-9; j_call: TRBJ2-7; cdr3_nt: TGTGCCAGCAGCTTCCGACAGGGGGCTTACGAGCAGTACTTC; cdr3_aa: CASSFRQGAYEQYF
clone_size: .; d_call: .; v_call: TRBV4-1; j_call: TRBJ1-1; cdr3_nt: TGCGCCAGCAGGGGGGTTAAGGGGGAGAGAGGCACTGAAGCTTTCTTT; cdr3_aa: CASRGVKGERGTEAFF
clone_size: many; d_call: .; v_call: TRBV24-1; j_call: TRBJ2-5; cdr3_nt: TGTGCCACCAGTGGCCGAGGCAGGCGCTCCGAGACCCAGTACTTC; cdr3_aa: CATSGRGRRSETQYF
clone_size: .; d_call: TRBD2; v_call: TRBV19; j_call: TRBJ2-2; cdr3_nt: TGTGCCAGTAGTATAAGCGGGGCGGGAGTCGGGGAGCTGTTTTTT; cdr3_aa: CASSISGAGVGELFF
clone_size: few; d_call: .; v_call: TRBV5-1; j_call: TRBJ1-6; cdr3_nt: TGCGCCAGCAGCTCGCGACCAGCCGATTCACCCCTCCACTTT; cdr3_aa: CASSSRPADSPLHF
clone_size: many; d_call: .; v_call: TRBV27; j_call: TRBJ2-7; cdr3_nt: TGTGCCAGCAGTGTTAATGGGGGAGGCTACGAGCAGTACTTC; cdr3_aa: CASSVNGGGYEQYF
clone_size: once; d_call: .; v_call: TRBV7-9; j_call: TRBJ1-4; cdr3_nt: TGTGCCAGCAGCTGGGGGCGTGAAAAACTGTTTTTT; cdr3_aa: CASSWGREKLFF
clone_size: many; d_call: TRBD2; v_call: TRBV6-2/TRBV6-3; j_call: TRBJ2-3; cdr3_nt: TGTGCCAGCAGTGAAGCACGGACTAGCGGGAGGGGAAATACGCAGTATTTT; cdr3_aa: CASSEARTSGRGNTQYF
clone_size: few; d_call: .; v_call: TRBV15; j_call: TRBJ1-5; cdr3_nt: TGTGCCACCAGCAGAGATGCGGCAGGGGTTCAGCCCCAGCATTTT; cdr3_aa: CATSRDAAGVQPQHF
clone_size: many; d_call: TRBD2; v_call: TRBV7-8; j_call: TRBJ2-7; cdr3_nt: TGTGCCAGCAGCCCTAACTATAGCGGGAGGGCCCTCTACGAGCAGTACTTC; cdr3_aa: CASSPNYSGRALYEQYF